This T cell receptor (beta chain) is from a study of T cell responses to AZD1222 COVID-19 vaccine. General study points: Spike-specific TCR breadth and depth rose after two AZD1222 doses. The CD4 TCRs associated with vaccination extended across spike and predominated at 160-218 and 743-854. Only six or seven AZD1222 recipients were seropositive at baseline.

Clones were sequenced by immunoSEQ multiplex PCR, and TCRdb holds only the in-frame ones, with some missing. The sample has about 89,000 clones; under 95% are singletons. CDR1 is MDHEN, CDR2 SYDVKM, per germline. This CDR3 is built from 14 residues. Trimming stripped 3 bases from V and 4 bases from J, with 12 bases between. Turning to this clone: Its antigen is currently unknown.

This receptor was identified in an adult in good health. The chain joins TRBV28 to TRBJ2-5, with TRBD2 as a possible D gene (5 bases). Sequencing used peripheral blood, obtained on day 0 of MenACWY control vaccination. The CDR3 DNA reads as TGTGCCAGCAGTTTTTCTCCTGGAGGAGAGACCCAGTACTTC. This gives the protein CASSFSPGGETQYF.